This entry concerns a single TCR beta chain. Method: immunoSEQ multiplex PCR; TCRdb's copy keeps in-frame clones and lacks some. The data contain over a million clones, 60% to 80% of them singletons. This sample is part of a study of shared clonotypes between healthy human individuals. Per germline, CDR1 SEHNR and CDR2 FQNEAQ (reference sequence). The CDR3 runs 16 residues. Trimming took 5 bases from V and 3 from J; bases not matched to a gene: 2. This TCR was sampled from a man aged 18 to 30 in good health. Input material: memory CD4+ T cells sorted from blood. Subset noted: CD45RA-negative fraction. The chain links TRBV7-9 to TRBJ2-3; 16 bases match TRBD2. DNA of the CDR3: TGTGCCAGCAGCCCGGGACTAGCGGGAGGGACAGATACGCAGTATTTT. This gives the protein CASSPGLAGGTDTQYF. Together with reference TRBV7-9 and TRBJ2-3, the CDR3 gives the full variable domain: DTGVSQNPRHKITKRGQNVTFRCDPISEHNRLYWYRQTLGQGPEFLTYFQNEAQLEKSRLLSDRFSAERPKGSFSTLEIQRTEQGDSAMYLCASSPGLAGGTDTQYFGPGTRLTVL.